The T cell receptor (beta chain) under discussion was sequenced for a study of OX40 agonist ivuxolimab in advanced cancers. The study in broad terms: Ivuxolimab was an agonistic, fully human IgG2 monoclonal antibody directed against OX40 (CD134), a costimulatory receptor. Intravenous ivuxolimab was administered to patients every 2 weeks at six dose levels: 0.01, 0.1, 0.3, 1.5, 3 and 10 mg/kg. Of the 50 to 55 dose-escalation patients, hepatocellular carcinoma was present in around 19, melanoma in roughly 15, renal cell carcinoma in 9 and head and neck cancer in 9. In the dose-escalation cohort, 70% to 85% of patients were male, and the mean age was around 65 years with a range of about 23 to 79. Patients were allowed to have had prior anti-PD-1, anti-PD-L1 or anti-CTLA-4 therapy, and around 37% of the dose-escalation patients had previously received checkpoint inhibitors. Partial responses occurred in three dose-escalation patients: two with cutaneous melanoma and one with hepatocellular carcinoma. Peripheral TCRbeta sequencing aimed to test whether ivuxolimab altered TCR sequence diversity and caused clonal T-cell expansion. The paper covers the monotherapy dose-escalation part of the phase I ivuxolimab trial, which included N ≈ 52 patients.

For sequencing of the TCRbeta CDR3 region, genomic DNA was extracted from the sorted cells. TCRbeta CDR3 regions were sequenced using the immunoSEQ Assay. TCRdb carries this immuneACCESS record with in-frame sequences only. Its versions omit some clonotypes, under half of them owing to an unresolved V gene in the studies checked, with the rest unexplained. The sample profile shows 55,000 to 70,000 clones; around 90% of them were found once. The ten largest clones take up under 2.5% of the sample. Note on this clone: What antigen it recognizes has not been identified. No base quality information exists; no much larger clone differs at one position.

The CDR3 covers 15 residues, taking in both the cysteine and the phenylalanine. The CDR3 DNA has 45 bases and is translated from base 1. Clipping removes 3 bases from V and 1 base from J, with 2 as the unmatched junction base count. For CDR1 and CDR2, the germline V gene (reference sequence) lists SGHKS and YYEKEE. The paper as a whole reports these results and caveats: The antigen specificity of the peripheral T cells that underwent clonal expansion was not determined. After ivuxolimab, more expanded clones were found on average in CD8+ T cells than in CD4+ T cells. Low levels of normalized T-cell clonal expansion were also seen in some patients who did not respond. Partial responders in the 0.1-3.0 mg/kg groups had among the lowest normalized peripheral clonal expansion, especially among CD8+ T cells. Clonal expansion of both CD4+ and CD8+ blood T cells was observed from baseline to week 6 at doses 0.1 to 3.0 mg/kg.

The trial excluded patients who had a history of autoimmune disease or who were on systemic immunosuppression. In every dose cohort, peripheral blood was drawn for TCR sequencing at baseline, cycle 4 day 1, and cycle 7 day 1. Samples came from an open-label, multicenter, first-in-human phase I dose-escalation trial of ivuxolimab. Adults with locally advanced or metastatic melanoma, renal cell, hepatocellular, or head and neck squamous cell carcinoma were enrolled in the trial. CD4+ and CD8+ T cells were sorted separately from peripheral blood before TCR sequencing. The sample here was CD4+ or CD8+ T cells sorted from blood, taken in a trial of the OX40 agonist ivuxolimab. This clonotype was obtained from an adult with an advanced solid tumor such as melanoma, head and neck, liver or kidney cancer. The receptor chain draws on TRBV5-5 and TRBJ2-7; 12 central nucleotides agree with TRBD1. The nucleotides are TGTGCCAGCAGCTGGGGACAGGGGGCTTCCTACGAGCAGTACTTC. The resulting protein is CASSWGQGASYEQYF.